The 21 T cell receptor beta chains in this list originate from one sample, sequenced in a study of Graves' ophthalmopathy and Graves' hyperthyroidism. RNA served as the template for amplifying TCR beta CDR3 regions. HTBI primers were used in a first-round RT-PCR, which preceded a second-round multiplex PCR. MiXCR, run by TCRdb on the multiplex PCR reads, gives a single entry per CDR3 protein. Here the sample spans roughly 380,000 distinct CDR3 sequences, 15% to 17% being singletons. The sample taken for sequencing was peripheral blood. The source of these receptors is a woman aged 18 to 35 with stable Graves' hyperthyroidism.

The rearrangement links TRBV6-2 or TRBV6-3 to TRBJ2-5; D not certain. V was clipped by 6 bases and J by 2 bases, with 7 bases between them. Germline V CDR1 and CDR2: MNHEY, SVGEGT. The length of the CDR3 is 12 residues. The CDR3 here is CASSHLQETQYF. The DNA of the CDR3 is TGTGCCAGCAGCCACCTTCAAGAGACCCAGTACTTC.

The J gene is TRBJ2-7, the V gene TRBV10-3, with 10 bases that match TRBD1. The CDR3 runs 16 residues. In germline, CDR1 is ENHRY, CDR2 SYGVKD. After removal of 3 bases from V and 4 bases from J, the junction contained 9 bases not matched to a gene. The CDR3: CAISEGTGELGYEQYF. DNA for the CDR3: TGTGCCATCAGTGAAGGGACAGGGGAGTTGGGGTACGAGCAGTACTTC.

This clonotype was observed at least ten times. The rearrangement joins TRBV28 to TRBJ1-3; no definite D call. This CDR3 region has 14 residues. Trimming took 6 bases from V and 0 from J, leaving 9 bases between them. CDR1 is MDHEN, CDR2 SYDVKM, per germline. The CDR3, as DNA: TGTGCCAGCAGGGACTTTAGCTCTGGAAACACCATATATTTT. It encodes CASRDFSSGNTIYF.

At least ten counts were recorded for this clonotype. This chain links TRBV6-2 or TRBV6-3 with TRBJ1-2, with D unresolved. CDR1 MNHEY and CDR2 SVGEGT come from the germline V gene. This CDR3 spans 12 amino acids. V was cut by 8 bases and J by 6 bases, with 13 bases left in between. DNA of the CDR3: TGTGCCAGCGGACTATCTAGAGATGGCTACACCTTC. It codes for CASGLSRDGYTF.

This clonotype was found many times. The gene calls are TRBV12-3 or TRBV12-4 and TRBJ1-2; TRBD1 agrees at 8 bases. The length of the CDR3 is 13 residues. V lost 4 bases, J lost 5 bases, and 3 bases stayed unmatched. CDR3 residues: CASSWDRRYGYTF. The CDR3 region has the DNA TGTGCCAGCAGTTGGGACAGGAGATATGGCTACACCTTC.

This clonotype was seen repeatedly, ten times or more. The chain recombines TRBV6-5 with TRBJ2-5, with D maybe TRBD2 (5 bases). With 6 bases removed from V and 5 bases from J, the gap between germline ends came to 16 bases. The CDR3 runs 14 residues. CDR1 is MNHEY and CDR2 is SVGAGI in the germline V gene. CDR3 DNA: TGTGCCAGCAGGTTGGCGGGTACAGTGGAGACCCAGTACTTC. Amino acids: CASRLAGTVETQYF.

This clonotype was seen ten or more times. The chain uses TRBV6-2 or TRBV6-3 and TRBJ2-7; weak D call: TRBD1 (6 bases). CDR1 MNHEY and CDR2 SVGEGT come from the germline V gene. The CDR3 length is 18 residues. Trimming stripped 2 bases from V and 1 base from J, with 21 bases between. As DNA, the CDR3 is TGTGCCAGCAGTTACCCACCCTCCGGGACACCGACTTCCTACGAGCAGTACTTC. Amino acids: CASSYPPSGTPTSYEQYF.

This clonotype appeared a few times. This rearrangement joins TRBV28 to TRBJ1-2; possible D gene TRBD1, 5 bases. Germline V lookup: CDR1 MDHEN, CDR2 SYDVKM. The CDR3 spans 14 residues. The V end was cut by 4 bases, the J end by 4 bases, with 13 bases between. The CDR3 reads CASSSPGAGYGYTF. The CDR3 nucleotides read TGTGCCAGCAGTTCACCCGGGGCGGGCTATGGCTACACCTTC.

In this sample, this clonotype turned up many times. This chain uses TRBV6-1 with TRBJ1-1, with D unresolved. The ends were cut back, 10 bases at V and 6 bases at J, with 15 bases in the middle. In germline, CDR1 is MNHNS, CDR2 SASEGT. The CDR3 extends over 12 amino acids. The CDR3 reads CATKHSPAEAFF. The CDR3 region has the DNA TGTGCCACCAAACATAGCCCAGCTGAAGCTTTCTTT.

This clonotype was seen repeatedly, ten times or more. J is TRBJ1-1 and V is TRBV29-1; D gene ambiguous. Trimming shortened V by 3 bases and J by 6 bases, and 11 bases separated the two germline ends. Germline V gene lookup returns CDR1 SQVTM and CDR2 ANQGSEA. This CDR3 comprises 12 residues. The CDR3 loop reads CSVEDEEPEAFF. DNA of the CDR3: TGCAGCGTTGAGGACGAGGAACCTGAAGCTTTCTTT. Complete variable domain (other parts from reference TRBV29-1 and TRBJ1-1): SAVISQKPSRDICQRGTSLTIQCQVDSQVTMMFWYRQQPGQSLTLIATANQGSEATYESGFVIDKFPISRPNLTFSTLTVSNMSPEDSSIYLCSVEDEEPEAFFGQGTRLTVV.

This chain connects TRBV24-1 to TRBJ2-7; D ambiguous. The CDR3 is 15 residues long. Trimming shortened V by 2 bases and J by 5 bases, and 15 bases separated the two germline ends. Germline CDR1 reads KGHDR; CDR2 reads SFDVKD. CDR3: CATSDSGPEGDEQYF. CDR3 DNA sequence: TGTGCCACCAGTGATTCGGGCCCCGAAGGTGACGAGCAGTACTTC.

This clonotype was seen a handful of times. This clone may be a read error of a much larger clone one base away. The V gene is TRBV25-1, the J gene TRBJ1-1; no definite D call. The CDR3 length is 14 residues. From germline, CDR1 is MGHDK and CDR2 SYGVNS. The CDR3 spells CASSEGSATRSACF. CDR3 nucleotide sequence: TGTGCCAGCAGTGAAGGGTCTGCCACCCGTTCTGCTTGCTTT.

The chain uses TRBV10-3 and TRBJ1-2; 7 bases align to TRBD1. In germline, CDR1 is ENHRY, CDR2 SYGVKD. V was clipped by 2 bases and J by 2 bases; unmatched bases: 8. The CDR3 totals 16 residues. The CDR3 spells CAISESRTGGNYGYTF. The CDR3 coding sequence is TGTGCCATCAGTGAGAGTCGGACAGGAGGGAACTATGGCTACACCTTC.

In the case of this clonotype: A much bigger clone sits one base away, suggesting this may be a read error. This chain connects TRBV2 to TRBJ1-6; TRBD1 aligns across 7 bases. CDR1 is SNHLY, CDR2 FYNNEI, per germline. This CDR3 has 17 residues. The CDR3 reads CASRAGGRVSYNSHLHF. In nucleotides, the CDR3 is TGTGCCAGCAGAGCAGGGGGTCGGGTCTCCTATAATTCACACCTCCACTTT.

The chain couples TRBV10-3 to TRBJ2-7; D is perhaps TRBD1 (7 bases). Trimming shortened V by 3 bases and J by 7 bases, and 16 bases separated the two germline ends. CDR1 ENHRY and CDR2 SYGVKD come from the germline V gene. The CDR3 covers 14 residues. CDR3 bases: TGTGCCATCAGTGAAGGAGGGGGCGCGGGGGAGCAGTACTTC. Its protein is CAISEGGGAGEQYF.

There are many counts of this clonotype. The chain links TRBV12-3 or TRBV12-4 to TRBJ1-2, with 8 bases fitting TRBD1. Trimming removed 5 bases from V and 5 bases from J; junction bases left unmatched: 4. The CDR3 totals 13 residues. Here the CDR3 reads CASSPGTGYGYTF. DNA of the CDR3: TGTGCCAGCAGTCCCGGGACAGGATATGGCTACACCTTC.

In this sample, this clonotype turned up many times. J is TRBJ1-2 and V is TRBV20-1; a weak D match, TRBD1 (5 bases). The CDR3 covers 14 residues. Trimming removed 0 bases from V and 7 bases from J, with 15 bases in between. The germline V gene has CDR1 DFQATT and CDR2 SNEGSKA (reference sequence). The chain's CDR3 is CSARDRGTGGGYTF. CDR3 DNA sequence: TGCAGTGCTAGAGATAGAGGGACGGGTGGTGGCTACACCTTC.

This clonotype was seen at least ten times. CDR3 region: CASSFGPGIDIQYF. The CDR3, as DNA: TGTGCCAGCAGTTTTGGTCCCGGGATCGACATTCAGTACTTC. This chain links TRBV27 with TRBJ2-4; possibly TRBD2 for D (5 bases). Germline V gene data show CDR1 as MNHEY and CDR2 as SMNVEV (reference sequence). With 3 bases removed from V and 8 bases from J, the gap between germline ends came to 14 bases. CDR3 length: 14 residues.

V gene TRBV2 combines with J gene TRBJ2-7; D might be TRBD1 or TRBD2, each matching 5 bases. The ends were cut back, 0 bases at V and 3 bases at J, with 15 bases in the middle. Per the germline V gene, CDR1 is SNHLY and CDR2 is FYNNEI. The CDR3 contains 16 residues. The DNA for the CDR3 is TGTGCCAGCAGTGAAGCGGGACCCGTCATCATCTACGAGCAGTACTTC. Translated: CASSEAGPVIIYEQYF.

This clonotype was seen at least ten times. This chain uses TRBV6-1 with TRBJ1-5; D uncertain. This CDR3 has 15 residues. The V gene's germline CDR1 is MNHNS and CDR2 SASEGT. V was trimmed by 6 bases and J by 0 bases, leaving 12 bases between them. The CDR3, as DNA: TGTGCCAGCAGAAAACAGCGTTATAGCAATCAGCCCCAGCATTTT. It is translated as CASRKQRYSNQPQHF.

This clonotype was counted ten times or more. The rearrangement joins TRBV6-5 to TRBJ1-5, with D hard to call. The CDR3 length is 13 residues. CDR1 and CDR2 (germline): MNHEY, SVGAGI. Deletions cut 4 bases from V and 5 bases from J, with 9 bases between. CDR3 nucleotide sequence: TGTGCCAGCAGTTTTCTTCCGTATCAGCCCCAGCATTTT. Translated: CASSFLPYQPQHF.